This passage covers 27 T cell receptor beta chains from one sample sequenced in a study of PD-1 blockade in classical Hodgkin lymphoma. All trial patients relapsed after autologous stem cell transplantation. This table comes from immunoSEQ multiplex PCR, and its TCRdb copy is limited to in-frame clones, with some not included. The sample carries 6,000 to 9,500 clones, about 88% recorded once. The sample consisted of peripheral blood mononuclear cells (PBMCs), taken at baseline. Receptor source: a human donor with classical Hodgkin lymphoma.

This clone was seen only a few times. The rearrangement links TRBV29-1 to TRBJ1-1; D not resolved. In germline, CDR1 is SQVTM, CDR2 ANQGSEA. Trimming left V 4 bases short and J 3 bases short, with 12 bases between. This CDR3 region has 13 residues. The CDR3: CSVGVYGDTEAFF. CDR3 sequence (DNA): TGCAGCGTTGGGGTGTACGGGGACACTGAAGCTTTCTTT. The full variable domain, in which reference TRBV29-1 and TRBJ1-1 provide the parts outside the CDR3, is SAVISQKPSRDICQRGTSLTIQCQVDSQVTMMFWYRQQPGQSLTLIATANQGSEATYESGFVIDKFPISRPNLTFSTLTVSNMSPEDSSIYLCSVGVYGDTEAFFGQGTRLTVV.

The chain recombines TRBV10-3 with TRBJ1-1, with D hard to call. CDR1 ENHRY and CDR2 SYGVKD come from the germline V gene. Trimming shortened V by 0 bases and J by 2 bases, and 4 bases separated the two germline ends. CDR3 length equals 13 residues. The CDR3 region has the DNA TGTGCCATCAGTGAGTCGTATAACACTGAAGCTTTCTTT. Amino acids: CAISESYNTEAFF.

The chain employs TRBV7-2 and TRBJ2-3, with D maybe TRBD2 (6 bases). Trimming took off 5 bases at V and 1 base at J, with 19 bases between the two ends. The CDR3 is 17 amino acids. Per germline, CDR1 SGHTA and CDR2 FQGNSA. This CDR3 reads CASSPLASSWGTDTQYF. The DNA of the CDR3 is TGTGCCAGCAGCCCCCTAGCGTCCTCGTGGGGCACAGATACGCAGTATTTT.

J is TRBJ2-5 and V is TRBV4-3; maybe TRBD1 (6 bases). In germline, CDR1 is LGHNA, CDR2 YSLEER. The CDR3 contains 15 residues. Trimming shortened V by 0 bases and J by 4 bases, and 12 bases separated the two germline ends. CDR3 nucleotides: TGCGCCAGCAGCCAAGAGATTAGCAGGGGAGAGACCCAGTACTTC. Residues: CASSQEISRGETQYF.

This chain uses TRBV30 with TRBJ2-1; possibly TRBD2 for D (5 bases). The CDR3 has 14 residues. Germline V gives CDR1 GTSNPN, CDR2 SVGIG (reference sequence). V lost 3 bases, J lost 4 bases, and 13 bases lay in between. CDR3 in DNA: TGTGCCTGGAGCGAAAGCGGTGTTTACAATGAGCAGTTCTTC. Translating it yields CAWSESGVYNEQFF. Looking up the rest from reference TRBV30 and TRBJ2-1 gives the full variable domain: SQTIHQWPATLVQPVGSPLSLECTVEGTSNPNLYWYRQAAGRGLQLLFYSVGIGQISSEVPQNLSASRPQDRQFILSSKKLLLSDSGFYLCAWSESGVYNEQFFGPGTRLTVL.

V gene TRBV29-1 combines with J gene TRBJ2-7, with D hard to call. V was cut by 1 base and J by 5 bases, with 9 bases left in between. The germline V gene has CDR1 SQVTM and CDR2 ANQGSEA. The CDR3 is made up of 12 amino acids. CDR3 nucleotide sequence: TGCAGCGTTGAAGTGTATAAGAACGAGCAGTACTTC. Translating gives CSVEVYKNEQYF.

The chain links TRBV5-1 to TRBJ2-7, with D perhaps being TRBD1 or TRBD2 (6 bases each). The V gene's germline CDR1 is SGHRS and CDR2 YFSETQ. The CDR3 runs to 15 residues. Deletions cut 5 bases from V and 2 bases from J, with 17 bases between. The CDR3 protein is CASRPGASGTYEQYF. CDR3 bases: TGCGCCAGCAGGCCGGGGGCTTCGGGAACCTACGAGCAGTACTTC. Looking up the rest from reference TRBV5-1 and TRBJ2-7 gives the full variable domain: KAGVTQTPRYLIKTRGQQVTLSCSPISGHRSVSWYQQTPGQGLQFLFEYFSETQRNKGNFPGRFSGRQFSNSRSEMNVSTLELGDSALYLCASRPGASGTYEQYFGPGTRLTVT.

This chain uses TRBV5-1 with TRBJ2-7, with 8 positions matching TRBD1. Unmatched junction bases numbered 6, after V lost 4 bases and J lost 3 bases. This CDR3 is 14 amino acids long. Germline CDR1 is SGHRS and CDR2 is YFSETQ. CDR3 residues: CASSITGGSYEQYF. In DNA, the CDR3 is TGCGCCAGCAGCATTACAGGGGGTAGCTACGAGCAGTACTTC.

The CDR3 DNA reads as TGTGCCAGCAGCTCCGGGACAGGCGTCCTTACTGAAGCTTTCTTT. Translation: CASSSGTGVLTEAFF. The chain joins TRBV7-8 to TRBJ1-1; 8 bases map to TRBD1. Losses at the gene ends were 4 bases for V and 5 bases for J; bases not matched to a gene: 9. This CDR3 has 15 amino acids. CDR1 and CDR2 (germline): SGHVS, FQNEAQ.

This clone appeared a single time. The chain recombines TRBV6-5 with TRBJ2-7; no reliable D call. The V end lost 4 bases, the J end lost 0 bases, and 7 bases lay between the germline ends. The CDR3 has 13 amino acids. Germline CDR1 is MNHEY and CDR2 is SVGAGI. Here the CDR3 reads CASSWASSYEQYF. The CDR3 DNA follows: TGTGCCAGCAGTTGGGCTAGCTCCTACGAGCAGTACTTC.

The rearrangement uses TRBV7-2 and TRBJ1-2, with 8 bases fitting TRBD1. Germline values: CDR1 SGHTA, CDR2 FQGNSA. The CDR3 covers 18 residues. V lost 4 bases to trimming and J lost 6 bases; unmatched junction nucleotides: 19. CDR3 sequence: CASSSIPRRTGFGDGYTF. The CDR3 DNA is TGTGCCAGCAGCTCTATTCCCCGGAGGACAGGGTTCGGGGATGGCTACACCTTC.

The V call is TRBV18, the J call TRBJ2-2; 9 bases fit TRBD1. In germline, CDR1 is KGHSH, CDR2 LQKENI. This CDR3 comprises 16 residues. Unmatched junction bases numbered 7, after V lost 3 bases and J lost 5 bases. CDR3 region: CASSPRRDRETGELFF. The CDR3 DNA reads TGTGCCAGCTCACCCCGCCGGGACAGGGAGACCGGGGAGCTGTTTTTT. The complete variable domain, with remaining parts taken from reference TRBV18 and TRBJ2-2, reads NAGVMQNPRHLVRRRGQEARLRCSPMKGHSHVYWYRQLPEEGLKFMVYLQKENIIDESGMPKERFSAEFPKEGPSILRIQQVVRGDSAAYFCASSPRRDRETGELFFGEGSRLTVL.

The J gene is TRBJ1-6, the V gene TRBV7-9, with 7 bases aligning to TRBD1. Unmatched junction bases numbered 9, after V lost 3 bases and J lost 4 bases. CDR1 and CDR2 (germline): SEHNR, FQNEAQ (reference sequence). This CDR3 has 17 residues. The CDR3, as DNA: TGTGCCAGCAGCTTGGGAACGGGACAGAGTTATAATTCACCCCTCCACTTT. This codes for CASSLGTGQSYNSPLHF. Full variable domain (missing parts from reference TRBV7-9 and TRBJ1-6): DTGVSQNPRHKITKRGQNVTFRCDPISEHNRLYWYRQTLGQGPEFLTYFQNEAQLEKSRLLSDRFSAERPKGSFSTLEIQRTEQGDSAMYLCASSLGTGQSYNSPLHFGNGTRLTVT.

This chain connects TRBV11-2 to TRBJ2-1; TRBD1 aligns across 8 bases. Germline V gene sequence: CDR1 SGHAT, CDR2 FQNNGV. The CDR3 covers 16 residues. Trimming took 1 base from V and 3 from J; bases not matched to a gene: 5. The CDR3 loop is CASSLVPGGFYNEQFF. Written as DNA, the CDR3 is TGTGCCAGCAGCTTAGTACCAGGGGGCTTCTACAATGAGCAGTTCTTC.

This clone was counted a few times. The rearrangement joins TRBV7-2 to TRBJ1-2, with no clear D. Germline V gene data show CDR1 as SGHTA and CDR2 as FQGNSA. This CDR3 comprises 11 residues. V was cut by 1 base and J by 8 bases, with 5 bases left in between. The CDR3 spells CASSLGSGYTF. The CDR3, as DNA: TGTGCCAGCAGCTTAGGGTCCGGCTACACCTTC.

The chain joins TRBV7-8 to TRBJ2-1, with 12 bases aligning to TRBD2. The CDR3 has 22 residues. Losses at the gene ends were 4 bases for V and 0 bases for J; bases not matched to a gene: 19. The germline CDR1 and CDR2 sequences are SGHVS and FQNEAQ. The CDR3 reads CASSSRGGASGRAKSSYNEQFF. CDR3 in DNA: TGTGCCAGCAGCTCCAGAGGCGGTGCTAGCGGGAGGGCCAAGTCCTCCTACAATGAGCAGTTCTTC.

The chain uses TRBV5-4 and TRBJ2-3; D unclear. Trimming left V 0 bases short and J 0 bases short, with 8 bases between. This CDR3 comprises 15 residues. Looked up from germline, CDR1 is SGHNT and CDR2 is YYREEE (reference sequence). The CDR3, as DNA: TGTGCCAGCAGCTTGGCCGGGCCGAGCACAGATACGCAGTATTTT. Translated: CASSLAGPSTDTQYF.

The genes are TRBV18 and TRBJ1-1; D is uncertain. The germline V gene has CDR1 KGHSH and CDR2 LQKENI. V was clipped by 7 bases and J by 0 bases, with 9 bases between them. This CDR3 spans 13 amino acids. The CDR3 loop is CASLPDMNTEAFF. DNA for the CDR3: TGTGCCAGCTTGCCCGATATGAACACTGAAGCTTTCTTT.

The chain uses TRBV28 and TRBJ1-5; D not certain. Germline lookup yields CDR1 MDHEN and CDR2 SYDVKM. Deletions cut 7 bases from V and 6 bases from J, with 13 bases between. This CDR3 has 13 residues. CDR3: CASTETQSQPQHF. The CDR3 nucleotides are TGTGCCAGCACCGAAACTCAAAGTCAGCCCCAGCATTTT. The complete variable domain, with remaining parts taken from reference TRBV28 and TRBJ1-5, reads DVKVTQSSRYLVKRTGEKVFLECVQDMDHENMFWYRQDPGLGLRLIYFSYDVKMKEKGDIPEGYSVSREKKERFSLILESASTNQTSMYLCASTETQSQPQHFGDGTRLSIL.

This sequence joins TRBV10-2 and TRBJ2-1; possibly TRBD1 for D (6 bases). In germline, CDR1 is WSHSY, CDR2 SAAADI. Deletions cut 2 bases from V and 0 bases from J, with 14 bases between. This CDR3 region has 17 residues. The CDR3 DNA is TGCGCCAGCAGTGAGACACGTAGGGGGAGCTCCTACAATGAGCAGTTCTTC. It encodes CASSETRRGSSYNEQFF.

This rearrangement joins TRBV19 to TRBJ2-7, with D unresolved. Trimming took 3 bases from V and 6 from J, leaving 12 bases between them. There are 13 residues in the CDR3. Germline CDR1 and CDR2: LNHDA and SQIVND (reference sequence). As DNA, the CDR3 is TGTGCCAGTAGTATCGTAACCCGTAGCGAGCAGTACTTC. Encoded protein: CASSIVTRSEQYF. The full variable domain, rest sourced from reference TRBV19 and TRBJ2-7, is DGGITQSPKYLFRKEGQNVTLSCEQNLNHDAMYWYRQDPGQGLRLIYYSQIVNDFQKGDIAEGYSVSREKKESFPLTVTSAQKNPTAFYLCASSIVTRSEQYFGPGTRLTVT.

The chain combines TRBV2 with TRBJ2-3, with 7 bases fitting TRBD1. CDR1 and CDR2 (germline): SNHLY, FYNNEI. V lost 7 bases, J lost 6 bases, and 13 bases stayed unmatched. The length of the CDR3 is 15 residues. CDR3 DNA: TGTGCCAGCACTATTAGACAGGGTTTAGGGGATACGCAGTATTTT. This encodes CASTIRQGLGDTQYF.

This clone was observed a handful of times. This chain connects TRBV28 to TRBJ2-5, with D perhaps TRBD1 (6 bases). The CDR3 covers 15 residues. CDR1 is MDHEN and CDR2 is SYDVKM in the germline V gene. Trimming shortened V by 1 base and J by 1 base, and 10 bases separated the two germline ends. The CDR3: CASSLFGQTQETQYF. CDR3 nucleotide sequence: TGTGCCAGCAGTTTATTCGGACAGACCCAAGAGACCCAGTACTTC.

V is TRBV30 and J is TRBJ1-2, with no clear D. The V gene's germline CDR1 is GTSNPN and CDR2 SVGIG (reference sequence). Trimming shortened V by 3 bases and J by 8 bases, and 10 bases separated the two germline ends. CDR3 size: 11 residues. CDR3 in amino acids: CAWSYSRGYTF. The CDR3 DNA reads as TGTGCCTGGAGCTATAGTCGAGGCTACACCTTC.

The chain recombines TRBV5-4 with TRBJ2-5; no reliable D call. The V gene lost 4 bases and the J gene lost 2 bases, with 15 bases spanning the gap. The length of the CDR3 is 15 residues. The germline gives CDR1 SGHNT, CDR2 YYREEE (reference sequence). In DNA, the CDR3 is TGTGCCAGCAGCCAAGATAGTGGAGCACAAGAGACCCAGTACTTC. Its translation: CASSQDSGAQETQYF. Supplemented by reference TRBV5-4 and TRBJ2-5, the full variable domain reads ETGVTQSPTHLIKTRGQQVTLRCSSQSGHNTVSWYQQALGQGPQFIFQYYREEENGRGNFPPRFSGLQFPNYSSELNVNALELDDSALYLCASSQDSGAQETQYFGPGTRLLVL.

The V and J genes are TRBV10-3 and TRBJ2-5, with D perhaps matching TRBD1 (6 bases). V was shortened by 11 bases and J by 5 bases, with 18 bases between the two germline ends. The CDR3 is 13 amino acids. Per the germline V gene, CDR1 is ENHRY and CDR2 is SYGVKD. The CDR3: CAARKGDMETQYF. The CDR3 DNA is TGTGCCGCCCGGAAGGGGGATATGGAGACCCAGTACTTC.

The chain links TRBV18 to TRBJ2-7; a possible D gene is TRBD2 (6 bases). This CDR3 is 14 amino acids long. Germline-derived CDR1 and CDR2 are KGHSH and LQKENI. V was trimmed by 1 base and J by 7 bases, leaving 14 bases between them. As DNA, the CDR3 is TGTGCCAGCTCACCACGTACTAGCAGGCAAGAGCAGTACTTC. It encodes CASSPRTSRQEQYF.